The next 3 T cell receptor beta chains were all read from a single sample in a study of T cells after yellow fever vaccination. TCRdb itself ran the 5' RACE reads through MiXCR, one entry per CDR3 protein. The repertoire includes 200,000 to 300,000 distinct CDR3 sequences, approximately 6.8% of them detected once, and approximately 0.99% sits in the top ten. The sample here was CD4+ T cells sorted from PBMCs, taken on the day of the yellow fever booster vaccination. These TCRs come from a man aged 30 to 45 who received the YFV17D yellow fever vaccine.

There are many counts of this clonotype. The chain links TRBV28 to TRBJ2-4; 11 bases agree with TRBD2. Losses at the gene ends were 2 bases for V and 1 base for J; bases not matched to a gene: 10. CDR3 length equals 19 residues. CDR1 is MDHEN, CDR2 SYDVKM, per germline. The chain's CDR3 is CASSLGTSGARGAKNIQYF. The CDR3 DNA reads TGTGCCAGCAGTTTAGGGACTAGCGGCGCCCGAGGGGCCAAAAACATTCAGTACTTC.

This clonotype was counted ten times or more. The rearrangement links TRBV20-1 to TRBJ2-7; a weak D match, TRBD2 (5 bases). The CDR3 has 15 residues. Germline loops: CDR1 DFQATT, CDR2 SNEGSKA (reference sequence). V was pared by 5 bases and J by 5 bases, with 22 bases between. The CDR3 here is CSADLTGFGQDEQYF. The CDR3 DNA follows: TGCAGTGCTGACTTAACGGGGTTCGGCCAAGACGAGCAGTACTTC.

V gene TRBV15 combines with J gene TRBJ2-3; D unclear. Trimming left V 1 base short and J 6 bases short, with 17 bases between. Germline CDR1 and CDR2: LNHNV and YYDKDF (reference sequence). This CDR3 is 16 amino acids long. CDR3 protein: CATSRGASLPVDTQYF. CDR3 coding DNA: TGTGCCACCAGCAGAGGGGCCTCCTTACCGGTGGATACGCAGTATTTT.